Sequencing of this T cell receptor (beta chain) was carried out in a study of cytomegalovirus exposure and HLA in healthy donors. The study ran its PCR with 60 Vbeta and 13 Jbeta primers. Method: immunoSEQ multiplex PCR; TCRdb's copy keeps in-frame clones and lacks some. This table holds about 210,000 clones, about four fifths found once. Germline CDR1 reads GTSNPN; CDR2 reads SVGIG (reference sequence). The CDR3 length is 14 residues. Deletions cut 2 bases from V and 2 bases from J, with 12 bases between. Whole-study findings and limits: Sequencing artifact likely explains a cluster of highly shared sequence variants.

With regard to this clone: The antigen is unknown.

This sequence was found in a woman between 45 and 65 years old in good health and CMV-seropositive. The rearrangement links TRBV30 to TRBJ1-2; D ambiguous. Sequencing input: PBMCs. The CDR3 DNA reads TGTGCCTGGAGTCGACTTCTTTCAAACTATGGCTACACCTTC. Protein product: CAWSRLLSNYGYTF.